This note documents a single T cell receptor (beta chain) sequence. This CDR3 contains 18 residues. Deletions cut 2 bases from V and 4 bases from J, with 22 bases between. Germline assignment: CDR1 SGHTA and CDR2 FQGTGA. This record comes from a study of blood T cell repertoires in COVID-19. Turning to the study itself: Italy, Spain and the United States were the sources of the convalescent and acute COVID-19 samples. Sample material is recorded as cDNA or gDNA derived from T cells, B-cell-depleted T cells, or PBMCs.

In the authors' workflow: Amplification from reference gene primers served as the basis for estimated nucleated cell counts. Sequenced by immunoSEQ multiplex PCR; TCRdb stores in-frame clones only, minus some. For V, J and clone size, that table is used; D and trimming come from the DNA. The profile covers some 24,000 clones, with roughly 87% appearing a single time and approximately 19% taken by the ten largest. The V call is TRBV7-3, the J call TRBJ2-3; maybe TRBD2 (5 bases). The origin of this receptor is a human donor in a cohort sampled during active COVID-19. Sequenced: peripheral blood. The CDR3 loop is CASSLYPLSTRRADTQYF. The CDR3, as DNA: TGTGCCAGCAGCTTATACCCCCTTTCCACTAGACGCGCAGATACGCAGTATTTT.